This entry describes one TCR beta chain. Its antigen remains unknown. TCRdb itself ran the reads through MiXCR, one entry per CDR3 protein. Here the sample spans about 900,000 distinct CDR3 sequences, around 32% being singletons. Per the germline V gene, CDR1 is MDHEN and CDR2 is SYDVKM. J gave up 4 bases and V 6 bases, and 3 bases lay outside the gene matches. The CDR3 runs to 13 residues. These data belong to a study of T cell repertoires in cytomegalovirus infection. Study-wide context: Public TCR beta signatures were indicative of both CMV infection and a matching HLA type.

The sequencing used cultured CD8+ T cells from PBMCs, collected from culture after CMV antigen stimulation. The chain joins TRBV28 to TRBJ1-5, with 7 bases that match TRBD1. This clonotype was obtained from a human donor in good health (CMV status not recorded). Some clones in this sample may be carry-over from other donors' samples. CDR3 in amino acids: CASRMGQNQPQHF. In DNA, the CDR3 is TGTGCCAGCAGGATGGGACAGAATCAGCCCCAGCATTTT.